The TCR beta chain under discussion was sequenced for a study of blood T cell repertoires in COVID-19. As handled by the study authors: Estimated nucleated cell counts came from reference gene primer amplification. Only in-frame clones appear in the TCRdb table, and some are missing; sequencing was by immunoSEQ multiplex PCR. V and J calls and clone size are those listed in that table; D and trimming were worked out from the DNA. The data show 100,000 to 150,000 clones, 60% to 80% seen once. Germline V gene sequence: CDR1 ENHRY, CDR2 SYGVKD. This CDR3 region has 14 residues. The V and J ends lost 4 bases and 5 bases, in that order; junction bases with no gene match: 0.

This TCR was recovered from a woman between 70 and 85 years old with acute or convalescent COVID-19. The sequenced material came from peripheral blood. The rearrangement uses TRBV10-3 and TRBJ2-2, with 11 bases lining up with TRBD2. This CDR3 reads CAISGLAGTGELFF. In nucleotides, the CDR3 is TGTGCCATCAGTGGACTAGCGGGGACCGGGGAGCTGTTTTTT.